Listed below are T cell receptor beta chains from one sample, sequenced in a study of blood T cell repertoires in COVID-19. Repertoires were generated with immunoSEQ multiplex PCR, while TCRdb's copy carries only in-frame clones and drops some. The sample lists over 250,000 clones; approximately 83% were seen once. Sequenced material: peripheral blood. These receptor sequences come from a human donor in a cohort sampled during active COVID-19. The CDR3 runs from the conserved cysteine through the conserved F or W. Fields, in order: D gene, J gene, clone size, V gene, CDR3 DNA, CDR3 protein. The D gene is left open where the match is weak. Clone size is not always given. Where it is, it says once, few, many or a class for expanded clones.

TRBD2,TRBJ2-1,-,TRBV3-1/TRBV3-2,TGTGCCAGCAGCCACCGAAGCGGGAGGGGTTCCTACAATGAGCAGTTCTTC,CASSHRSGRGSYNEQFF
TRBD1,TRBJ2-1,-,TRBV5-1,TGCGCCAGCAGCTTGCCGGGACAGGGAAATGAGCAGTTCTTC,CASSLPGQGNEQFF
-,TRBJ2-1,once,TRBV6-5,TGTGCCAGCAGTTGGCGACATGTCCATGAGCAGTTCTTC,CASSWRHVHEQFF
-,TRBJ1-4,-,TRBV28,TGTGCCAGCAGGCGCGATCCCCCGGACTCGAATGAAAAACTGTTTTTT,CASRRDPPDSNEKLFF
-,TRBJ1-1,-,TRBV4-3,TGCGCCAGCAGCCAAGAAGGCGGGGGCACTGAAGCTTTCTTT,CASSQEGGGTEAFF
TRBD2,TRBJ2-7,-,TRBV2,TGTGCCAGCCTCCAAGGGACTAGCCCCCTCTACGAGCAGTACTTC,CASLQGTSPLYEQYF
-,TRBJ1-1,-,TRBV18,TGTGCCAGCTCCCCGGCAGGGGCAGTGAACACTGAAGCTTTCTTT,CASSPAGAVNTEAFF
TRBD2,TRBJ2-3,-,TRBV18,TGTGCCAGCTCACCGGGACTAGCGGGAGGGGCCCAGTCAGGAGATACGCAGTATTTT,CASSPGLAGGAQSGDTQYF
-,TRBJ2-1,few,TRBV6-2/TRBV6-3,TGTGCCAGCAGTTACGCGGCAGTGGGTAATGAGCAGTTCTTC,CASSYAAVGNEQFF
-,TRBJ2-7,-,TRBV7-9,TGTGCCAGCAGCTTAGCGCTCGGGGGGCGTTACTACGAGCAGTACTTC,CASSLALGGRYYEQYF
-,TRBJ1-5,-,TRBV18,TGTGCCAGCTCACTCCAGGGGAGGGAGCCCCAGCATTTT,CASSLQGREPQHF
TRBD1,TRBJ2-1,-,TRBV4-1,TGCGCCAGCAGCCAAGGACAGGGGGCGTTAGATGGTGAGCAGTTCTTC,CASSQGQGALDGEQFF
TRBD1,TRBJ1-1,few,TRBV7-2,TGTGCCAGCAGCTTAGGACAGGGAATGAACACTGAAGCTTTCTTT,CASSLGQGMNTEAFF
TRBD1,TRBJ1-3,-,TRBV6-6,TGTGCCAGCAGCCCAGGGGGCTCTGGAAACACCATATATTTT,CASSPGGSGNTIYF
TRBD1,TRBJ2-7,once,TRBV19,TGTGCCAGTAGTAGGGACAGGGGGGACGAGCAGTACTTC,CASSRDRGDEQYF
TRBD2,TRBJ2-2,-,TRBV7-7,TGTGCCAGCAGCAGAGTTCCGGGACTAGCCCCCCAAGAGCTGTTTTTT,CASSRVPGLAPQELFF
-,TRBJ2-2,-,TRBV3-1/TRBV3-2,TGTGCCAGCAGCCAAGGGACAGTCAACACCGGGGAGCTGTTTTTT,CASSQGTVNTGELFF
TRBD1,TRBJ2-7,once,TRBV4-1,TGCGCCAGCAGCCAAGATCTTGGGACAGGGACCTACGAGCAGTACTTC,CASSQDLGTGTYEQYF
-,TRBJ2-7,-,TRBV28,TGTGCCAGCGGCGACACACAGGGATCCTACGAGCAGTACTTC,CASGDTQGSYEQYF
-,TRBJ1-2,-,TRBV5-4,TGTGCCAGCAGCTTTGGGGCTCAAATACCCTATGGCTACACCTTC,CASSFGAQIPYGYTF
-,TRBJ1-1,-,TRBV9,TGTGCCAGCAGCGTAGGAAGCTCTCTGAACACTGAAGCTTTCTTT,CASSVGSSLNTEAFF
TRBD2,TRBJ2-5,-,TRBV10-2,TGCGCCAGCATCGGGGGGGAGCGACCCCAAGAGACCCAGTACTTC,CASIGGERPQETQYF
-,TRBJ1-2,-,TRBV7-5,TGTGCCAGATCCGCGGCTCCCACCCAATATGGCTACACCTTC,CARSAAPTQYGYTF
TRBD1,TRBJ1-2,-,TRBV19,TGTGCCAGTAGTATAGACCTCCGGGGACAGCGCTATGGCTACACCTTC,CASSIDLRGQRYGYTF
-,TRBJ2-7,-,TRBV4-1,TGCGCCAGCAGCCTCGATTCAGCGGGCTCGGCCTACGAGCAGTACTTC,CASSLDSAGSAYEQYF
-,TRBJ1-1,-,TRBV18,TGTGCCAGCTCACCAGATCTAAGGAGGGGCACTGAAGCTTTCTTT,CASSPDLRRGTEAFF
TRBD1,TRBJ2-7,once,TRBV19,TGTGCCAGTAGTACCCTAGGACAGGGTAGCTACGAGCAGTACTTC,CASSTLGQGSYEQYF
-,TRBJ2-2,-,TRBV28,TGTGCCACCACCGGAGGGGCGGTGGGGGCCGGGGAGCTGTTTTTT,CATTGGAVGAGELFF
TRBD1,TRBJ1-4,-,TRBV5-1,TGCGCCAGCAGCTTGCCTGGGACAGATGAAAAACTGTTTTTT,CASSLPGTDEKLFF
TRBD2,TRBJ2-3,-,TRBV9,TGTGCCAGCAGCGTTGGACTAGCGGGAGTGTCGGGCGCAGATACGCAGTATTTT,CASSVGLAGVSGADTQYF
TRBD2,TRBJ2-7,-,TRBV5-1,TGCGCCAGCAGGTTGATTAGCGGGAGTTATGCCGAGCAGTACTTC,CASRLISGSYAEQYF
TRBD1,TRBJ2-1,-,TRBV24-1,TGTGCCACCAGTGGAGGAGACAGGGGCCATGAGCAGTTCTTC,CATSGGDRGHEQFF
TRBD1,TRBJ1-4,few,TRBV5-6,TGTGCCAGCAGGCGACAGGGCGCTAATGAAAAACTGTTTTTT,CASRRQGANEKLFF
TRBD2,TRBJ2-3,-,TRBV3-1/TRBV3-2,TGTGCCAGCAGTCACTGGACTAGCGGAGTTGCTAGCACAGATACGCAGTATTTT,CASSHWTSGVASTDTQYF
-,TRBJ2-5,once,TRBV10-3,TGTGCCATCAGTGTAAACAGGGTGGCGGTCGGGGAGACCCAGTACTTC,CAISVNRVAVGETQYF
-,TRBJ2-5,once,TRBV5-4,TGTGCCAGCAGCTTGGGGGCACCCGATGATGGAGAGACCCAGTACTTC,CASSLGAPDDGETQYF
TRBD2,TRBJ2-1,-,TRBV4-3,TGCGCCAGCAGCCCCCGACTAGCGGGAGAATGGAATGAGCAGTTCTTC,CASSPRLAGEWNEQFF
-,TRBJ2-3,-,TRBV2,TGTGCCAGCGGCAGAGATACGCAGTATTTT,CASGRDTQYF
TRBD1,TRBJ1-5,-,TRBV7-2,TGTGCCAGCAGTTCAGGGGGCGGCGGCAATCAGCCCCAGCATTTT,CASSSGGGGNQPQHF
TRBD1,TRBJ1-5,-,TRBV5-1,TGCGCCAGCAGCCGGACAGGGGGTAATCAGCCCCAGCATTTT,CASSRTGGNQPQHF
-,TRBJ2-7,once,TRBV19,TGTGCCAGTAGTATTGGGGACACCTACGAGCAGTACTTC,CASSIGDTYEQYF
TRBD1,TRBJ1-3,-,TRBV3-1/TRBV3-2,TGTGCCAGCAGTCACGACAGGGTAGGATTCTCTGGAAACACCATATATTTT,CASSHDRVGFSGNTIYF
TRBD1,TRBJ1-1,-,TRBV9,TGTGCCAGCAGCGGGGACAGCACTGAAGCTTTCTTT,CASSGDSTEAFF
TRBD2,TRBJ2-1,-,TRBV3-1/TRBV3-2,TGTGCCAGCAGATCGAGCGGGGCGCTTAGGGATGAGCAGTTCTTC,CASRSSGALRDEQFF
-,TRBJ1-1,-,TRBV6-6,TGTGCCAGCGTGGGCGGGGGATCTGAAGCTTTCTTT,CASVGGGSEAFF